This T cell receptor (beta chain) was profiled in a study of cytomegalovirus exposure and HLA in healthy donors. The PCR ran on 60 Vbeta and 13 Jbeta primers. Libraries were prepared by immunoSEQ multiplex PCR; TCRdb keeps only in-frame clonotypes and omits some of them. Of about 160,000 clones listed, approximately 80% are singletons. Between the trimmed V and J ends, which lost 5 bases and 8 bases, there was a span of 12 bases. Germline CDR1 and CDR2: MDHEN and SYDVKM. CDR3 size: 12 residues. This clone has only a few counts. Sequencing was performed on PBMCs. The clonotype originates from a young man in good health and CMV-seronegative. The rearrangement uses TRBV28 and TRBJ1-2; D call uncertain. The CDR3 sequence: CASSPFLSGYTF. DNA of the CDR3: TGTGCCAGCAGTCCCTTCCTGAGCGGCTACACCTTC.